This T cell receptor beta chain was recovered during a study of T cells in Graves' hyperthyroidism and ophthalmopathy. CDR3 length equals 14 residues. V lost 5 bases and J lost 1, with 11 bases in between. CDR1 is SNHLY and CDR2 is FYNNEI in the germline V gene. Patients between 18 and 65 years old had hyperthyroidism, newly diagnosed and lasting under 2 months. At least ten counts were recorded for this clonotype. Researchers took RNA transcripts and amplified the TCR beta CDR3 regions from them. The HTBI set primed first-round TCR CDR3 RT-PCR. TCRdb passed the multiplex PCR reads through MiXCR, listing each CDR3 protein once. In the table there are roughly 380,000 distinct CDR3 sequences, 13% of which are singletons.

This clonotype was sampled from a man aged 25 to 45 with Graves' hyperthyroidism that later progressed to Graves' ophthalmopathy. The sample consisted of blood. This rearrangement joins TRBV2 to TRBJ1-1; D remains ambiguous. CDR3 bases: TGTGCCAGCAGTTTCCCTGGAACGAACACTGAAGCTTTCTTT. Translation: CASSFPGTNTEAFF.